Shown below are 10 T cell receptor beta chains from a single sample sequenced in a study of OX40 agonist ivuxolimab in advanced cancers. Method: immunoSEQ multiplex PCR; TCRdb's copy keeps in-frame clones and lacks some. The sample consists of about 84,000 clones, around four fifths of them appearing once. This material consisted of CD4+ or CD8+ T cells sorted from blood, taken in a trial of the OX40 agonist ivuxolimab. The receptors derive from an adult with an advanced solid tumor such as melanoma, head and neck, liver or kidney cancer.

Comments on this clone: A junction boundary mismatches the germline segment, possibly from a read error. This sequence joins TRBV10-3 and TRBJ2-7; 9 bases align to TRBD1. The CDR3 has 15 residues. Looked up from germline, CDR1 is ENHRY and CDR2 is SYGVKD. As DNA, the CDR3 is TGTGCCAGCAGTCTCGACAGGGGGATTGGTAGCGAGCAGTACTTC. Amino acids: CASSLDRGIGSEQYF.

Here the CDR3 DNA reads TGTGCCAGCAGCCTGGGACAGGGTAAGAGCACTGAAGCTTTCTTT. This translates into CASSLGQGKSTEAFF. The rearrangement links TRBV5-4 to TRBJ1-1, with 9 bases lining up with TRBD1. The CDR3 is 15 amino acids. Germline values: CDR1 SGHNT, CDR2 YYREEE (reference sequence). Trimming cost V 4 bases and J 4 bases; bases outside gene matches: 8.

The chain links TRBV5-1 to TRBJ2-1; D is unresolved. Germline V gene data show CDR1 as SGHRS and CDR2 as YFSETQ. The germline V and J ends were trimmed by 4 bases and 0 bases, with 8 bases remaining between them. This CDR3 has 14 amino acids. CDR3 region: CASSLGYSYNEQFF. The CDR3 DNA sequence: TGCGCCAGCAGCCTAGGGTACTCCTACAATGAGCAGTTCTTC. Based on the CDR3 plus reference TRBV5-1 and TRBJ2-1, the full variable domain is KAGVTQTPRYLIKTRGQQVTLSCSPISGHRSVSWYQQTPGQGLQFLFEYFSETQRNKGNFPGRFSGRQFSNSRSEMNVSTLELGDSALYLCASSLGYSYNEQFFGPGTRLTVL.

This chain connects TRBV7-3 to TRBJ2-2; D is undetermined. V lost 5 bases, J lost 5 bases, and 12 bases lay in between. Germline CDR1 SGHTA, CDR2 FQGTGA. This CDR3 contains 14 residues. The CDR3 nucleotides are TGTGCCAGCAGCGAACTGACGTTGACCGGGGAGCTGTTTTTT. This encodes CASSELTLTGELFF.

The chain employs TRBV28 and TRBJ1-2; TRBD1 matches at 7 bases. V shed 6 bases, J shed 4 bases, and the junction held 11 bases outside the gene matches. CDR3 length equals 15 residues. Germline CDR1 is MDHEN and CDR2 is SYDVKM. In DNA, the CDR3 is TGTGCCAGCAGATCAGGGGGTAAGGATTCCTATGGCTACACCTTC. Translation: CASRSGGKDSYGYTF.

This clone was seen a single time. The chain couples TRBV11-2 to TRBJ1-2; 8 nucleotides align to TRBD1. Germline V gene lookup returns CDR1 SGHAT and CDR2 FQNNGV. The V gene end was trimmed by 4 bases and the J gene end by 6 bases; junction bases not matched to a gene: 10. The CDR3 totals 15 residues. The CDR3 reads CASSSISQGADGYTF. Here the CDR3 DNA reads TGTGCCAGCAGCTCAATTTCTCAGGGGGCAGATGGCTACACCTTC.

The J gene is TRBJ2-7, the V gene TRBV18; TRBD1 agrees at 11 bases. With 4 bases clipped from V and 4 bases from J, the junction kept 9 bases outside the gene matches. There are 16 residues in the CDR3. Germline V gives CDR1 KGHSH, CDR2 LQKENI. The CDR3 is CASSQGTGQGAYEQYV. For the CDR3, the DNA is TGTGCCAGCTCACAGGGGACAGGACAGGGGGCGTACGAGCAGTACGTC.

This rearrangement joins TRBV19 to TRBJ2-5; 9 nucleotides line up with TRBD1. The J segment lost 5 bases and the V segment lost 5 bases, leaving 6 bases of the junction unmatched. Germline CDR1 LNHDA, CDR2 SQIVND (reference sequence). The CDR3 extends over 14 amino acids. This chain's CDR3 is CASSPRTGDETQYF. In DNA form, the CDR3 reads TGTGCCAGTAGTCCCCGGACAGGGGATGAGACCCAGTACTTC.

This chain connects TRBV6-4 to TRBJ1-4; no reliable D call. V lost 2 bases to trimming and J lost 10 bases, with 14 bases between them. The CDR3 contains 14 residues. The germline CDR1 and CDR2 sequences are MRHNA and SNTAGT. The CDR3 here is CASSDPRTGGKLFF. The DNA of the CDR3 is TGTGCCAGCAGTGACCCTCGGACTGGAGGAAAACTGTTTTTT.

This clone has only a few counts. The rearrangement uses TRBV5-1 and TRBJ1-5; D unclear. The CDR3 totals 15 residues. Looked up from germline, CDR1 is SGHRS and CDR2 is YFSETQ. V shed 4 bases and J shed 0 bases, with 11 bases lying between them. The CDR3 DNA follows: TGCGCCAGCAGCCCCCAGGACCCTAGCAATCAGCCCCAGCATTTT. Translation gives CASSPQDPSNQPQHF.